The present entry profiles one T cell receptor beta chain with its context. The antigen remains undetermined. From germline, CDR1 is SGHRS and CDR2 YFSETQ. V was trimmed by 3 bases and J by 2 bases, leaving 17 bases between them. The CDR3 consists of 16 residues. This sample was included in a study of T-cell reconstitution after alpha-beta-depleted transplantation in children. Researchers prepared the TCRbeta library using unique molecular identifiers, the study reports. TCRdb reanalysed the PCR reads using MiXCR and keeps one entry per CDR3 protein. The data contain hundreds of thousands of distinct CDR3 sequences, 15% to 20% of them singletons. Findings of the study overall: Where alpha-beta T cells came from about two months after transplant was reportedly several hundred expanded graft clones. When one year had passed after transplant, most T-cell counts and diversity came from newly produced T cells. Day-60 TCRbeta diversity that was high in some patients was derived from surviving recipient T cells and thymic progenitors.

The clonotype originates from a male patient under 18 who had a stem cell transplant for acute lymphoblastic leukemia, so the T cells may come from the graft donor. Sequencing used PBMCs, mostly from graft donor cells, obtained 360 days after TCRalphabeta/CD19-depleted stem cell transplant. The V call is TRBV5-1, the J call TRBJ2-5, with D perhaps matching TRBD1 or TRBD2 (5 bases each). The CDR3 protein is CASSWGRRTPQETQYF. CDR3 bases: TGCGCCAGCAGCTGGGGACGGCGGACGCCTCAAGAGACCCAGTACTTC.